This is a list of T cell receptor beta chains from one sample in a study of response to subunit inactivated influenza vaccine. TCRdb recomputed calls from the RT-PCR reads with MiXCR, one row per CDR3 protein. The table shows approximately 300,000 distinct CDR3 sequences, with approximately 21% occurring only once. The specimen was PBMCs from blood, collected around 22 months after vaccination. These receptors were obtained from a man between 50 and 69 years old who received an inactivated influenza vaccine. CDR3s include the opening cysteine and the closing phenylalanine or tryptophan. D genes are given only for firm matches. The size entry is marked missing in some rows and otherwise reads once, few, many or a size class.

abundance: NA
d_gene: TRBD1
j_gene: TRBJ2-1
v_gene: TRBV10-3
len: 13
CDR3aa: CAIRSGQYNEQFF
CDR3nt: TGTGCCATCAGATCGGGACAGTACAATGAGCAGTTCTTC

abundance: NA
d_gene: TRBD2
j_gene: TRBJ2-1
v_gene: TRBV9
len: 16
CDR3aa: CASSVSSGGPYNEQFF
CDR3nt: TGTGCCAGCAGCGTGTCTAGCGGGGGCCCCTACAATGAGCAGTTCTTC

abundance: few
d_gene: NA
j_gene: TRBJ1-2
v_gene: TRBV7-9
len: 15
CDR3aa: CASSLARDLNYGYTF
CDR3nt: TGTGCCAGCAGCTTAGCACGGGACTTAAACTATGGCTACACCTTC

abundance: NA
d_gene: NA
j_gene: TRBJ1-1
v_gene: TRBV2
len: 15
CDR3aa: CASSTRRGLNTEAFF
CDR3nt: TGTGCCAGCAGTACCAGACGGGGATTGAACACTGAAGCTTTCTTT

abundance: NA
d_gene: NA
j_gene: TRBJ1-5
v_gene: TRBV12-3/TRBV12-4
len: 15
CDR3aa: CASSLSYLGNQPQHF
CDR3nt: TGTGCCAGCAGTTTATCTTACTTGGGAAATCAGCCCCAGCATTTT

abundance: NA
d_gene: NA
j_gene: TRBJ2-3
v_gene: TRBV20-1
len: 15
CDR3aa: CSATRTNFNTDTQYF
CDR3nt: TGCAGTGCTACGAGAACGAACTTCAACACAGATACGCAGTATTTT

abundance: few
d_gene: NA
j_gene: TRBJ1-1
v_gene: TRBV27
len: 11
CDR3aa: CASRRGTEAFF
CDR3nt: TGTGCCAGCAGGAGGGGAACTGAAGCTTTCTTT

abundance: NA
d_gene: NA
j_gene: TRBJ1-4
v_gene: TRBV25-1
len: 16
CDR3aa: CASSEGLTGYNEKLFF
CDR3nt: TGTGCCAGCAGTGAAGGATTGACAGGCTATAATGAAAAACTGTTTTTT

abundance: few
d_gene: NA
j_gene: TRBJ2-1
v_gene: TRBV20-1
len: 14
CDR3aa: CSAAQRGSYNEQFF
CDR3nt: TGCAGTGCTGCCCAAAGGGGCTCCTACAATGAGCAGTTCTTC

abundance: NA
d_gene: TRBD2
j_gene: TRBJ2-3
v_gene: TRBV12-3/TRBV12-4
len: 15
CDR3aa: CASSLGTRLTDTQYF
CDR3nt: TGTGCCAGCAGTTTAGGGACTAGGCTCACAGATACGCAGTATTTT

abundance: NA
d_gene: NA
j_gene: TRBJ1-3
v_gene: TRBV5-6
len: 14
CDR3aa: CASSFLMAGNTIYF
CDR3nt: TGTGCCAGCAGCTTTCTCATGGCAGGAAACACCATATATTTT